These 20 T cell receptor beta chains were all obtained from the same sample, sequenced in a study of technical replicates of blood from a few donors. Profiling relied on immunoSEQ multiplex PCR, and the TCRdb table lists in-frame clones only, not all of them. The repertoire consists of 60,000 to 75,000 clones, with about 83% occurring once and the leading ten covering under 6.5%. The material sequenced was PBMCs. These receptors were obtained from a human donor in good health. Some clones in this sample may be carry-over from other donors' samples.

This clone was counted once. The CDR3 nucleotides are TGCGCCAGCAGCCAAGAGTCACTAGCGGCGAACACCGGGGAGCTGTTTTTT. This gives the protein CASSQESLAANTGELFF. This rearrangement joins TRBV4-3 to TRBJ2-2; 8 bases align to TRBD2. Germline CDR1 LGHNA, CDR2 YSLEER. Trimming cost V 0 bases and J 0 bases; bases outside gene matches: 3. CDR3 size: 17 residues.

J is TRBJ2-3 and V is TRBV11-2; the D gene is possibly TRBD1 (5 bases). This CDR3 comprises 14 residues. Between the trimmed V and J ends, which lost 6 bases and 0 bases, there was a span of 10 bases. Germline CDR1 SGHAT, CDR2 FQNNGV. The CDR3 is CASRIGASTDTQYF. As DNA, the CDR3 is TGTGCCAGCAGGATAGGGGCGAGCACAGATACGCAGTATTTT.

The CDR3: CASSRGQLSYEQYF. DNA of the CDR3: TGTGCCAGCAGCCGCGGACAGCTATCCTACGAGCAGTACTTC. J is TRBJ2-7 and V is TRBV14, with TRBD1 as a possible D gene (6 bases). Deletions cut 4 bases from V and 1 base from J, with 11 bases between. CDR1 is SGHDN and CDR2 is FVKESK in the germline V gene. The CDR3 covers 14 residues.

CDR3 amino acids: CASSWDRGPYEQYF. The CDR3 nucleotides read TGTGCCAGCAGCTGGGACAGGGGGCCATACGAGCAGTACTTC. V and J are TRBV7-2 and TRBJ2-7, with TRBD1 identical over 12 bases. V trimming: 4 bases; J trimming: 4 bases; junction bases outside the gene matches: 2. The CDR3 sequence is 14 residues long. Germline CDR1 is SGHTA and CDR2 is FQGNSA.

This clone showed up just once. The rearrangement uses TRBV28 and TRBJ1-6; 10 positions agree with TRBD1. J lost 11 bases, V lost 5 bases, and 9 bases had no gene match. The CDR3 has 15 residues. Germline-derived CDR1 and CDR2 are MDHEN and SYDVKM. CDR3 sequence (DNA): TGTGCCAGCAGTGGGGGACAGGGGTTTACGGCACCCCTCCACTTT. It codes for CASSGGQGFTAPLHF.

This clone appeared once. This CDR3 reads CASSYSIQGTYEQYF. In DNA, the CDR3 is TGTGCCAGCAGTTACTCGATACAGGGGACCTACGAGCAGTACTTC. The chain links TRBV6-5 to TRBJ2-7; 7 bases agree with TRBD1. V shed 0 bases, J shed 2 bases, and the junction held 4 bases outside the gene matches. CDR1 and CDR2 from the germline V gene are MNHEY and SVGAGI. The CDR3 totals 15 residues.

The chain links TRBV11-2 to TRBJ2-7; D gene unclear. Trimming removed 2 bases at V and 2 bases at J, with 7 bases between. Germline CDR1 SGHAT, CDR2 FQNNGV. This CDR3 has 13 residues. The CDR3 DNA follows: TGTGCCAGCAGCTTACCAGGAACCTACGAGCAGTACTTC. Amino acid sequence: CASSLPGTYEQYF. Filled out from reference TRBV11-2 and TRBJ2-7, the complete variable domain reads EAGVAQSPRYKIIEKRQSVAFWCNPISGHATLYWYQQILGQGPKLLIQFQNNGVVDDSQLPKDRFSAERLKGVDSTLKIQPAKLEDSAVYLCASSLPGTYEQYFGPGTRLTVT.

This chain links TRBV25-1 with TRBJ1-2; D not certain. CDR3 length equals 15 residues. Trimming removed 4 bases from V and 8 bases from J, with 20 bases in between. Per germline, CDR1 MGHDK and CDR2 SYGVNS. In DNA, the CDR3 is TGTGCCAGCAGTGCACCCCGGTCCAAGGGAGAGGGCTACACCTTC. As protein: CASSAPRSKGEGYTF.

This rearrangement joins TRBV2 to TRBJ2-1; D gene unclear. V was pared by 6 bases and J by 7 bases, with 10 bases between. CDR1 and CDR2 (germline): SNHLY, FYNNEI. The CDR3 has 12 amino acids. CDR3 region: CASRPYGNEQFF. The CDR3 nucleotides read TGTGCCAGCAGACCATACGGGAATGAGCAGTTCTTC.

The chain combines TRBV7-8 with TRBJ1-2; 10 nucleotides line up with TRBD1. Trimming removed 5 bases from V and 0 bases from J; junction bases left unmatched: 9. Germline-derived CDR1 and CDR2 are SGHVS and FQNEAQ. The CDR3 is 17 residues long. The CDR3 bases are TGTGCCAGCAGCCAGACTCCGGGACAGGGGACTAACTATGGCTACACCTTC. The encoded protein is CASSQTPGQGTNYGYTF.

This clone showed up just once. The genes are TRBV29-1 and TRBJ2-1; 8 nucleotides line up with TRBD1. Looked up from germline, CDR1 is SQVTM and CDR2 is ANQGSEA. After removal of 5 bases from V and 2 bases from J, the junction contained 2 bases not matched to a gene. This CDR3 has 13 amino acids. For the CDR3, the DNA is TGCAGCGTTTCGGACAGGGCCTACAATGAGCAGTTCTTC. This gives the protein CSVSDRAYNEQFF.

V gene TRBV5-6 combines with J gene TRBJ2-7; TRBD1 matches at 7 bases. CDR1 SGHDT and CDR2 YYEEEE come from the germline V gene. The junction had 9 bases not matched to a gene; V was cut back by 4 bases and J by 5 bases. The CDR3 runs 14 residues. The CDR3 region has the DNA TGTGCCAGCAGCCGGCTGGGACAGTTTGACGAGCAGTACTTC. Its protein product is CASSRLGQFDEQYF.

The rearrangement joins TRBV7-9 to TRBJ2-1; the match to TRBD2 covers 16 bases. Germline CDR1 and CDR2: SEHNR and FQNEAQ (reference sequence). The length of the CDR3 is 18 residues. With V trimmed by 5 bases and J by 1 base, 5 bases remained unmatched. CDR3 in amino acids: CASSMGLAGGQSYNEQFF. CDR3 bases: TGTGCCAGCAGCATGGGACTAGCGGGGGGGCAGTCCTACAATGAGCAGTTCTTC.

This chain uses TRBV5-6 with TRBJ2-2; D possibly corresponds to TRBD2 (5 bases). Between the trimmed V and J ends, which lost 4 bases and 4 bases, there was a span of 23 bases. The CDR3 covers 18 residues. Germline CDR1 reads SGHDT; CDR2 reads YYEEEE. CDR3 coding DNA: TGTGCCAGCAGCCAACGCGTTGTGGGGTGGGAGTCCACCGGGGAGCTGTTTTTT. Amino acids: CASSQRVVGWESTGELFF.

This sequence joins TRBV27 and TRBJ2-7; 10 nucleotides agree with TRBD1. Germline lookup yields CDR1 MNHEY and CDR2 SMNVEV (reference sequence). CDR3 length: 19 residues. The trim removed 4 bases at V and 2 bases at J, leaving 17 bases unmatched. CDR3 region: CASSSQTPEGQGGTYEQYF. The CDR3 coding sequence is TGTGCCAGCAGTTCCCAGACTCCGGAAGGACAGGGGGGCACCTACGAGCAGTACTTC.

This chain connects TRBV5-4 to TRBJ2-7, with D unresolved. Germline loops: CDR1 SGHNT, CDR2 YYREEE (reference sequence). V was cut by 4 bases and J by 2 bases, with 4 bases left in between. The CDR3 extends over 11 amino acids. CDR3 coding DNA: TGTGCCAGCAGCAGCCCCTACGAGCAGTACTTC. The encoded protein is CASSSPYEQYF.

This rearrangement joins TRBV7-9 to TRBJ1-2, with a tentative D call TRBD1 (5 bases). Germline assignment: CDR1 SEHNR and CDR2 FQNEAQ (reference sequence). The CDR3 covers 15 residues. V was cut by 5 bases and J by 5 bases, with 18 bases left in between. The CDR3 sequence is CASSPPAGRTYGYTF. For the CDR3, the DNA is TGTGCCAGCAGCCCCCCCGCCGGGCGGACATATGGCTACACCTTC.

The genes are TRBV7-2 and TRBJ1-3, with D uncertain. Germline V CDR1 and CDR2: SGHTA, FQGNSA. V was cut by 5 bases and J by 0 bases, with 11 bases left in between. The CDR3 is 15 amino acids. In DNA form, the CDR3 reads TGTGCCAGCAGCCCCAACATCAACTCTGGAAACACCATATATTTT. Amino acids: CASSPNINSGNTIYF.

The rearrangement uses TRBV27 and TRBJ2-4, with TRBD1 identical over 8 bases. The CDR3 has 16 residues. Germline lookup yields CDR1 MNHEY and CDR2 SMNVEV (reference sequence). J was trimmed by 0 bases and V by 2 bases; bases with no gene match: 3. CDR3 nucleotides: TGTGCCAGCAGTTTACGTACAGGGGGAGCCAAAAACATTCAGTACTTC. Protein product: CASSLRTGGAKNIQYF.

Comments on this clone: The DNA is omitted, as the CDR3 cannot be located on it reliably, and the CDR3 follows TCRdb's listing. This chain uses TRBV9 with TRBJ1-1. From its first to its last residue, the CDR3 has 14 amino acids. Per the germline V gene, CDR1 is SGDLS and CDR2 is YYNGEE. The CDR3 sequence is CASSSSVANTEAFF.